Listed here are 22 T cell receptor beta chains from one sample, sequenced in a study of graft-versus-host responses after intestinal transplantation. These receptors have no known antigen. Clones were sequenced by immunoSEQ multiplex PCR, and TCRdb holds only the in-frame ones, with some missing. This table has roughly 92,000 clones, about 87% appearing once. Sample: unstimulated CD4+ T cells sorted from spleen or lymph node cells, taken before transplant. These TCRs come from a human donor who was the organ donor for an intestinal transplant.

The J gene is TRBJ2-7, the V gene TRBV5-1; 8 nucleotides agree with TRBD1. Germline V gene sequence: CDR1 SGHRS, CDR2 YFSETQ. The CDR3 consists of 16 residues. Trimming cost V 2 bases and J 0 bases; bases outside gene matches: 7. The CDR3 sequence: CASSFPGQGISYEQYF. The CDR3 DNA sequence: TGCGCCAGCAGCTTCCCAGGACAGGGCATCTCCTACGAGCAGTACTTC.

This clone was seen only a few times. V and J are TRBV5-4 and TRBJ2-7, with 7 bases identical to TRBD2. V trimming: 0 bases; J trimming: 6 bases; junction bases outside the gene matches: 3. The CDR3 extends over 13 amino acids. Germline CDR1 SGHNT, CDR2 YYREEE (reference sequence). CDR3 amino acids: CASSLGEGREQYF. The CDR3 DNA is TGTGCCAGCAGCTTGGGGGAGGGCCGCGAGCAGTACTTC.

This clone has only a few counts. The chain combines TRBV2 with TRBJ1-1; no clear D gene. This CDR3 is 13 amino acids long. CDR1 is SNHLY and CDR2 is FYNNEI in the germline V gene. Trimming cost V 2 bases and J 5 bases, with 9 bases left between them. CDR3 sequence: CASSESEGTEAFF. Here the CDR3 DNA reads TGTGCCAGCAGTGAAAGCGAGGGTACTGAAGCTTTCTTT.

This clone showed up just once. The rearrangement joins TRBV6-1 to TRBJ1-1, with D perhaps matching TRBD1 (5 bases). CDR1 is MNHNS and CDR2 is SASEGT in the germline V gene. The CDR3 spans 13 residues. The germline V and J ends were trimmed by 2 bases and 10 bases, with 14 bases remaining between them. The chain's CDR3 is CASSETGGDRAFF. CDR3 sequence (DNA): TGTGCCAGCAGTGAAACCGGGGGGGACCGAGCTTTCTTT.

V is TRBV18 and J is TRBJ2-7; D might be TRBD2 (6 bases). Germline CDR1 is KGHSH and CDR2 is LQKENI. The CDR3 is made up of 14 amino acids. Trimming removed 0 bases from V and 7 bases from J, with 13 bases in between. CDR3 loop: CASSPPAGPREQYF. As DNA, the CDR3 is TGTGCCAGCTCACCACCAGCGGGCCCCCGGGAGCAGTACTTC.

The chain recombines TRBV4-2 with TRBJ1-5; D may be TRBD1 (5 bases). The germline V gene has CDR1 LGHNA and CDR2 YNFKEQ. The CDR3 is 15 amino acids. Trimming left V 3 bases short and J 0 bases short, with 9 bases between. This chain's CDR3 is CASSQGGYSNQPQHF. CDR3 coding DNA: TGTGCCAGCAGCCAGGGGGGATATAGCAATCAGCCCCAGCATTTT.

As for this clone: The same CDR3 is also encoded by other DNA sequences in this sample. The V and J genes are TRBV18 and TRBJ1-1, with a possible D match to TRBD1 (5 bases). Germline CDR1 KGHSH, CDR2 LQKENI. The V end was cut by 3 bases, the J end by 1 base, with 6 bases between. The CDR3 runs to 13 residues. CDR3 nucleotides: TGTGCCAGCTCACCCACAGGGAACACTGAAGCTTTCTTT. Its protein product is CASSPTGNTEAFF. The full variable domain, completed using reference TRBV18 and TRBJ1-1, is NAGVMQNPRHLVRRRGQEARLRCSPMKGHSHVYWYRQLPEEGLKFMVYLQKENIIDESGMPKERFSAEFPKEGPSILRIQQVVRGDSAAYFCASSPTGNTEAFFGQGTRLTVV.

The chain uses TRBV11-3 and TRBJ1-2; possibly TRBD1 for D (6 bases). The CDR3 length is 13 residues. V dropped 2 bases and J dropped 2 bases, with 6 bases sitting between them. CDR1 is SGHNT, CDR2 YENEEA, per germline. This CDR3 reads CASSLRGNYGYTF. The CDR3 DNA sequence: TGTGCCAGCAGCTTAAGGGGGAACTATGGCTACACCTTC.

The CDR3 loop reads CASRYRGETQYF. The CDR3 DNA reads as TGTGCCAGCAGATACAGGGGAGAGACCCAGTACTTC. The rearrangement uses TRBV11-2 and TRBJ2-5; the match to TRBD1 covers 7 bases. Germline V gene lookup returns CDR1 SGHAT and CDR2 FQNNGV. Losses at the gene ends were 6 bases for V and 4 bases for J; bases not matched to a gene: 2. The CDR3 runs to 12 residues.

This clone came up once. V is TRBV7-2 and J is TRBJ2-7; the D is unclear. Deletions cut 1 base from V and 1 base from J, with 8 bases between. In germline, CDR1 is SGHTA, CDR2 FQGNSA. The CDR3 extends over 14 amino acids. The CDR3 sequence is CASSLDSHSYEQYF. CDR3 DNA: TGTGCCAGCAGCTTAGACAGCCATTCCTACGAGCAGTACTTC.

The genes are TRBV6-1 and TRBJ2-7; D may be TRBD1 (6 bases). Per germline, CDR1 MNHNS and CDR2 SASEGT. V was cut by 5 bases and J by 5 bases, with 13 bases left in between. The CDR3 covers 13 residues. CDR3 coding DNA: TGTGCCAGCAGTTTTTACAGGGATGACGAGCAGTACTTC. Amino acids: CASSFYRDDEQYF.

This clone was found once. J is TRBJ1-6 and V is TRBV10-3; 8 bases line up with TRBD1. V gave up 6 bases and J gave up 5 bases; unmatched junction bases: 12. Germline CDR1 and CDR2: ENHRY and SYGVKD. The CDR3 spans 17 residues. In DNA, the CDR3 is TGTGCCATCAGGGATAGAGACAGGGGAGGCCATAATTCACCCCTCCACTTT. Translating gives CAIRDRDRGGHNSPLHF.

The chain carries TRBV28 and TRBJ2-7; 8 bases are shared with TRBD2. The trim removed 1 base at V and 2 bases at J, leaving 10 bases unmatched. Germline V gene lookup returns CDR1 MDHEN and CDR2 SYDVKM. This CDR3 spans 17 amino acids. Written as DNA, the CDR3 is TGTGCCAGCAGTTTATTTATATTCGGGGGGGCCACCTACGAGCAGTACTTC. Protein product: CASSLFIFGGATYEQYF.

In DNA, the CDR3 is TGCGCCAGCAGCCAAAGGGGACTAGCGGGGAATTTGGTTGGTGACACCGGGGAGCTGTTTTTT. Translated: CASSQRGLAGNLVGDTGELFF. The chain employs TRBV4-3 and TRBJ2-2; TRBD2 matches 13 bases. The CDR3 is 21 amino acids. After removal of 2 bases from V and 3 bases from J, the junction contained 15 bases not matched to a gene. Germline CDR1 LGHNA, CDR2 YSLEER.

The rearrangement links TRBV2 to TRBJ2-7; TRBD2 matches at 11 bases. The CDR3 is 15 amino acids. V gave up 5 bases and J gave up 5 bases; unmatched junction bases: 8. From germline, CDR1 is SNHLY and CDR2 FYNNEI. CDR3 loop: CASSLTSGRGHEQYF. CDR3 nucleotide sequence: TGTGCCAGCAGTCTCACTAGCGGGAGAGGCCACGAGCAGTACTTC.

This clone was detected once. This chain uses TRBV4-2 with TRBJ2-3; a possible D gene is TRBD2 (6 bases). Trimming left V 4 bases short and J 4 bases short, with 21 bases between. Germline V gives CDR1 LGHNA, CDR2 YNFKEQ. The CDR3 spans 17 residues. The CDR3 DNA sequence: TGTGCCAGCAGCCCCTGGGTAGCGGACCCCGGGCCAGATACGCAGTATTTT. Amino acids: CASSPWVADPGPDTQYF.

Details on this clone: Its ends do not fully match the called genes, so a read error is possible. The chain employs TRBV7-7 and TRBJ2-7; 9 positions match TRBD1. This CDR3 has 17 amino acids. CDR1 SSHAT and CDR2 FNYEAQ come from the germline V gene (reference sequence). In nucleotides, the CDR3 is TGTGCTAGCAGCTTATTAGGTTGGGGGACAGGGACCTACGAGCAGTACTTC. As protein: CASSLLGWGTGTYEQYF.

DNA for the CDR3: TGTGCCAGCAGCTTCCGCCTAACCAGCGGGTCTGTAAGTAAAGAGACCCAGTACTTC. It codes for CASSFRLTSGSVSKETQYF. This chain connects TRBV7-8 to TRBJ2-5, with D tentatively TRBD2 (6 bases). CDR3 length: 19 amino acids. CDR1 is SGHVS and CDR2 is FQNEAQ in the germline V gene. V was trimmed by 3 bases and J by 3 bases, leaving 26 bases between them.

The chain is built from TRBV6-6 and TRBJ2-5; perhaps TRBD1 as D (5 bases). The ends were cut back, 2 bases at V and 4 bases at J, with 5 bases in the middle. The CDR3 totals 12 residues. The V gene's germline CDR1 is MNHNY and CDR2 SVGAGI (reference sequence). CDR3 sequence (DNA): TGTGCCAGCAGTTACCAGGGAGAGACCCAGTACTTC. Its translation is CASSYQGETQYF.

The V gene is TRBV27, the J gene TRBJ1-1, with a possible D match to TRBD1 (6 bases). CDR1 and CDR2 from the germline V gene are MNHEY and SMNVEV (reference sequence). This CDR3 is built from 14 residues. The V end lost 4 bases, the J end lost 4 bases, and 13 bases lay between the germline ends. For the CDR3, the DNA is TGTGCCAGCAGTTCAGGGGCAGGGATCACTGAAGCTTTCTTT. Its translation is CASSSGAGITEAFF.

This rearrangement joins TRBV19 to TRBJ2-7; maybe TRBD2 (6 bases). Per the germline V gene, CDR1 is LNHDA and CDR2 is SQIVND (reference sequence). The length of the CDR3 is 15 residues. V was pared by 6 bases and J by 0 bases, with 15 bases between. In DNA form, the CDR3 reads TGTGCCAGTAGCGCGAAACGGGGGAACTCCTACGAGCAGTACTTC. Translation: CASSAKRGNSYEQYF.

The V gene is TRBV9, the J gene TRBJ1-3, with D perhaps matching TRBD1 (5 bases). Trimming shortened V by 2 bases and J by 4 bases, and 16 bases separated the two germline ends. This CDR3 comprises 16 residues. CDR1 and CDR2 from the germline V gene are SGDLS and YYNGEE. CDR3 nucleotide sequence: TGTGCCAGCAGCGTGGAGGGGCTTCGGTCCGGAAACACCATATATTTT. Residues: CASSVEGLRSGNTIYF.